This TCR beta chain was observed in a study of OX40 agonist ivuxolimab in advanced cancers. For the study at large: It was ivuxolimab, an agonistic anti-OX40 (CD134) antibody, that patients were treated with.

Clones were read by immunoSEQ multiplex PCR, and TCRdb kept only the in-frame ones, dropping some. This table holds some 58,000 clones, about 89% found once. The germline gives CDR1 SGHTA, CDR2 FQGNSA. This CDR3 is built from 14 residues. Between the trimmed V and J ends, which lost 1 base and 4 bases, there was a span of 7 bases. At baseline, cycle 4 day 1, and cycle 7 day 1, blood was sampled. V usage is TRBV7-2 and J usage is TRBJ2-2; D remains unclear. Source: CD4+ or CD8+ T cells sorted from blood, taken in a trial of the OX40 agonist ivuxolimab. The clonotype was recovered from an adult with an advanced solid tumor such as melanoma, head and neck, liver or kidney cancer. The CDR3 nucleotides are TGTGCCAGCAGCTTAGGGGGTTCCACCGGGGAGCTGTTTTTT. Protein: CASSLGGSTGELFF. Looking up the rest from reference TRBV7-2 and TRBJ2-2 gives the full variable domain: GAGVSQSPSNKVTEKGKDVELRCDPISGHTALYWYRQSLGQGLEFLIYFQGNSAPDKSGLPSDRFSAERTGGSVSTLTIQRTQQEDSAVYLCASSLGGSTGELFFGEGSRLTVL.